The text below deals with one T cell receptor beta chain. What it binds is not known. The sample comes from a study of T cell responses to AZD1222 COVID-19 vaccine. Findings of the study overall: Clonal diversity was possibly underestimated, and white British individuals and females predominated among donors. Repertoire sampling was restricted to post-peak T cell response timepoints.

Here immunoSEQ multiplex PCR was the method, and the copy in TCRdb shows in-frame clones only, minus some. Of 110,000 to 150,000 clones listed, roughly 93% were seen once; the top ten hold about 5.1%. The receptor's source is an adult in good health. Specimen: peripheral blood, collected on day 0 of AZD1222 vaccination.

CDR3 sequence: CASSLDPTGQPQHF. CDR3 coding DNA: TGTGCCAGCAGCTTAGACCCAACTGGTCAGCCCCAGCATTTT. The gene calls are TRBV11-2 and TRBJ1-5; the D is unclear. V shed 0 bases and J shed 6 bases, with 9 bases lying between them. Looked up from germline, CDR1 is SGHAT and CDR2 is FQNNGV. This CDR3 contains 14 residues.